The present entry profiles one T cell receptor beta chain with its context. Its antigen is unknown. The data derive from a study of shared clonotypes between healthy human individuals. Study-level results: With a handful of donors compared, around 5% of naive CD4 clonotypes were shared. Specimens sampled were limited to blood, with tissue repertoires likely differing. Measured sharing among donors was expected to vary with sequencing depth.

The CDR3 length is 13 residues. With 5 bases removed from V and 3 bases from J, the gap between germline ends came to 8 bases. Germline loops: CDR1 MNHEY, CDR2 SVGAGI. Sequencing used immunoSEQ multiplex PCR; TCRdb keeps in-frame clones, though not all of them. The profile shows approximately 350,000 clones, approximately 74% of them singletons. Material for sequencing was memory CD4+ T cells sorted from blood. Subset specified: CD45RA-negative fraction. This chain uses TRBV6-5 with TRBJ1-5; D uncertain. This clonotype was sampled from a man younger than 45 in good health. The CDR3 DNA reads TGTGCCAGCAGTGGACGTTACAATCAGCCCCAGCATTTT. Protein sequence: CASSGRYNQPQHF.